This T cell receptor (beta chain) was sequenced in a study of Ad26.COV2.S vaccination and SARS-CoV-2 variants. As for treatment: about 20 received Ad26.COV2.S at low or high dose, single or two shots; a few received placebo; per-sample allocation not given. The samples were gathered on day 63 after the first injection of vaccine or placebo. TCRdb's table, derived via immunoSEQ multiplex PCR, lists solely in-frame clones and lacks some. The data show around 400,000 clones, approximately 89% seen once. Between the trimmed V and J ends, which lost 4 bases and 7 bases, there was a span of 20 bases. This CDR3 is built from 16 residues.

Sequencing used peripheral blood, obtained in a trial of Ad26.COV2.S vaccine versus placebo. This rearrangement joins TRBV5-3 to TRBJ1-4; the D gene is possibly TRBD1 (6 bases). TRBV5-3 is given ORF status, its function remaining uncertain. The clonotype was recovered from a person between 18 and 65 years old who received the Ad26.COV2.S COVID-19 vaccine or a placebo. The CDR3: CARSTNHREGCEKLFF. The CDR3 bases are TGTGCCAGAAGCACCAACCACAGGGAAGGATGTGAAAAACTGTTTTTT.